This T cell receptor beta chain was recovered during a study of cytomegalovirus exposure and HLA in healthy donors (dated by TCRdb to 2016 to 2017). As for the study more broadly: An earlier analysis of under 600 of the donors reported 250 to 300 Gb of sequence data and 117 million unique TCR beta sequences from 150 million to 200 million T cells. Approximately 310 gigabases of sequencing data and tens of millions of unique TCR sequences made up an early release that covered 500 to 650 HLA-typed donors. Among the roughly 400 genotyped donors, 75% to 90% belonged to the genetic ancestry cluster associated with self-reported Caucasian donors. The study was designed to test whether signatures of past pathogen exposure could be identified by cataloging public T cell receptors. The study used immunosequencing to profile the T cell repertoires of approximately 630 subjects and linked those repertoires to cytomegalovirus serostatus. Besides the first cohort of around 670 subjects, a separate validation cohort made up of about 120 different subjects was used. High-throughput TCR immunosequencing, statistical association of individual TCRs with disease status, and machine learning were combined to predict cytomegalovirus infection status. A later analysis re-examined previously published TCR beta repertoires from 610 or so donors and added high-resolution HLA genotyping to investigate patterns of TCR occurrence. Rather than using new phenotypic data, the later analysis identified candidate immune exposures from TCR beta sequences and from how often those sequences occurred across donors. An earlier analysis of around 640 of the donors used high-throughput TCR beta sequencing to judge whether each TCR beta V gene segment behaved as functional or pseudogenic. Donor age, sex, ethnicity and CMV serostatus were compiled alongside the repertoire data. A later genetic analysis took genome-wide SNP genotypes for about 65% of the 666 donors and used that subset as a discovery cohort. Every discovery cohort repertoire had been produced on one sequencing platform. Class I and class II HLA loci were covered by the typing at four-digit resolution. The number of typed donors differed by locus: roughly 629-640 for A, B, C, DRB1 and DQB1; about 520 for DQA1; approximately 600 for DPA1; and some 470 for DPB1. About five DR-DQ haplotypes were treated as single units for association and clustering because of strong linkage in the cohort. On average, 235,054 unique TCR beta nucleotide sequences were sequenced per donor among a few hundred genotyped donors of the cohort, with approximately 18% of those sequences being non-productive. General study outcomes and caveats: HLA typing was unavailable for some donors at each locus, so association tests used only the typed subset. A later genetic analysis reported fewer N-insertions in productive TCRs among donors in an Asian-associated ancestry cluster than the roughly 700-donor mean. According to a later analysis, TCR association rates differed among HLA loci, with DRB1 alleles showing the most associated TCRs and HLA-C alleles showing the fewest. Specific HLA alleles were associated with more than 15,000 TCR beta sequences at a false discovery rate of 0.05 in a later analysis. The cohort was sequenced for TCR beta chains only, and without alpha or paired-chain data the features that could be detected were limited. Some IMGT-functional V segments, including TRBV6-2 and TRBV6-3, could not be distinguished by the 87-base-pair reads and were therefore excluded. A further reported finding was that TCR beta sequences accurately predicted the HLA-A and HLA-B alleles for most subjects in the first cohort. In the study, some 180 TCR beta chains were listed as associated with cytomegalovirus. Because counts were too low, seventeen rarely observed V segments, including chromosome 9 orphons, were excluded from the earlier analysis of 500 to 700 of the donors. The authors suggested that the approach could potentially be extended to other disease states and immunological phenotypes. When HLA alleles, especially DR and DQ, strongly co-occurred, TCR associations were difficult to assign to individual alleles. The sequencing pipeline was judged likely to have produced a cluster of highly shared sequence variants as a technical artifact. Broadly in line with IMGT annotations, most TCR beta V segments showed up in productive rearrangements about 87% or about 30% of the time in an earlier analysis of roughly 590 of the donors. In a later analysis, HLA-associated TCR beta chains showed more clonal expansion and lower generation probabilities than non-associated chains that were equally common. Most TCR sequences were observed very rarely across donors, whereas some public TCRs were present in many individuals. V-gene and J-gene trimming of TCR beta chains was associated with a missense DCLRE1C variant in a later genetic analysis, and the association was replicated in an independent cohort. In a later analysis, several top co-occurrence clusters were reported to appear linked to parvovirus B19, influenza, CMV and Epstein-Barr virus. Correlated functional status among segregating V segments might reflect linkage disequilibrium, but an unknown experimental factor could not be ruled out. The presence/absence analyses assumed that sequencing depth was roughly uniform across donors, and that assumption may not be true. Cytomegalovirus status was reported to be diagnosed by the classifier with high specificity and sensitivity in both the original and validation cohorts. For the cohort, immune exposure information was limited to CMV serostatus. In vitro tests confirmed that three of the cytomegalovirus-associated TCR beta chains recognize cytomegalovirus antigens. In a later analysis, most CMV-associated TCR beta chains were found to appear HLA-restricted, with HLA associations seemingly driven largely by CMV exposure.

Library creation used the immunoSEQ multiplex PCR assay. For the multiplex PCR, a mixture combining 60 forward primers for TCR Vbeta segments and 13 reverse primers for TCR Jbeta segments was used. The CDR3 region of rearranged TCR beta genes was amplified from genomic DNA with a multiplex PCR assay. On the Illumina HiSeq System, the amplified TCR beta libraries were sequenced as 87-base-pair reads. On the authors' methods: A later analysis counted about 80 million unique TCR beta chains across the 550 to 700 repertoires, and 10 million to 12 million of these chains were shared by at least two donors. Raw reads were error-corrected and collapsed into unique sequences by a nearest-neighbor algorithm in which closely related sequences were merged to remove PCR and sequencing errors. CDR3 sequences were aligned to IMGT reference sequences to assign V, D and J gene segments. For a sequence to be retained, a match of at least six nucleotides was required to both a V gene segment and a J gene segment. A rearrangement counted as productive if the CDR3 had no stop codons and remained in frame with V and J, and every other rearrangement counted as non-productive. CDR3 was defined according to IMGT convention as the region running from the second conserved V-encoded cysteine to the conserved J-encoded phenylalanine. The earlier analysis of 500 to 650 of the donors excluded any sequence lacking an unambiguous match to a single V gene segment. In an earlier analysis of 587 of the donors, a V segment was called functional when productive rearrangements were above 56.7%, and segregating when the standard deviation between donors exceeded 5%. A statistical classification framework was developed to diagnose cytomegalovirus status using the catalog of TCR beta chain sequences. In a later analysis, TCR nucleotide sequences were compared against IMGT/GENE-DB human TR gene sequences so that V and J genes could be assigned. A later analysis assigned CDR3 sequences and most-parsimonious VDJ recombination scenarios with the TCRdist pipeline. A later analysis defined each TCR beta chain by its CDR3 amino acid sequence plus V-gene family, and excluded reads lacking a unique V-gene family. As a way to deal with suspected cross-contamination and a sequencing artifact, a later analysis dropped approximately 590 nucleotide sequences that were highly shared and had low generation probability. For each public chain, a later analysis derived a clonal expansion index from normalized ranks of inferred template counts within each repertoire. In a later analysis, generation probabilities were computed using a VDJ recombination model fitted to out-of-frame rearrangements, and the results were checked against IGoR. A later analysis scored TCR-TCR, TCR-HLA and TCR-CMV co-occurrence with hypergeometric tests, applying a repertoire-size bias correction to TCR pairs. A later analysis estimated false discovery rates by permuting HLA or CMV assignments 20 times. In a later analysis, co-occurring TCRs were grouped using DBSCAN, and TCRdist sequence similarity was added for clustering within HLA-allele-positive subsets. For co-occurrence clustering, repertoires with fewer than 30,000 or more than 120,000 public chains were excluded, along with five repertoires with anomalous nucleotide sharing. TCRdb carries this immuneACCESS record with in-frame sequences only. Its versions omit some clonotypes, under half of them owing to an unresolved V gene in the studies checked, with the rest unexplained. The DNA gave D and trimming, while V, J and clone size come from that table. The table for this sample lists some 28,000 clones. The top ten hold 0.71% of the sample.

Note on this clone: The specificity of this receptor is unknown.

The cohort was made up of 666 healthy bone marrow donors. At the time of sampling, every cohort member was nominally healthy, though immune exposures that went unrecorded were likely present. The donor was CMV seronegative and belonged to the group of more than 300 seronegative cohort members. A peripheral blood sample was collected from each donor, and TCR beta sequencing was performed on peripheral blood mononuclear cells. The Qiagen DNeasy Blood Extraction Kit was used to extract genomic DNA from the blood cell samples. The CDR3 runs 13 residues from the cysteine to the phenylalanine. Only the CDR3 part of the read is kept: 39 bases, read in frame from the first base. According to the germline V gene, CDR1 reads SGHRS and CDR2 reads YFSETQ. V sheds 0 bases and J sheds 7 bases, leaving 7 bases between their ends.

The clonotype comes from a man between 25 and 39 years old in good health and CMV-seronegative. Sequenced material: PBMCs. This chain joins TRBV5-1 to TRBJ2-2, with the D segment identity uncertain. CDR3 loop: CASSLVESGELFF. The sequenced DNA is TGCGCCAGCAGCTTGGTGGAGAGCGGGGAGCTGTTTTTT.